These 27 T cell receptor beta chains were sequenced from one sample in a study of CD8 T cells in ankylosing spondylitis. Each CDR3 protein gets one entry after TCRdb re-called the 5' RACE reads with MiXCR. This table has over 100,000 distinct CDR3 sequences, 7% appearing once. Source material: blood, either unsorted or a sorted T cell fraction (not recorded which). The receptors here all came from a male donor with ankylosing spondylitis or in good health (not recorded which).

This clonotype was observed at least ten times. The chain joins TRBV27 to TRBJ1-3; D possibly corresponds to TRBD1 (6 bases). Trimming took off 1 base at V and 0 bases at J, with 10 bases between the two ends. The CDR3 has 16 residues. Germline V gene lookup returns CDR1 MNHEY and CDR2 SMNVEV (reference sequence). The CDR3 protein is CASSLWGHGSGNTIYF. The CDR3 DNA reads TGTGCCAGCAGTTTATGGGGACATGGCTCTGGAAACACCATATATTTT.

V gene TRBV9 combines with J gene TRBJ2-2; TRBD2 matches 7 bases. The CDR3 length is 15 residues. J gave up 4 bases and V 4 bases, and 7 bases lay outside the gene matches. Germline V lookup: CDR1 SGDLS, CDR2 YYNGEE. The DNA of the CDR3 is TGTGCCAGCAGCCCCCGACTAGCCGGCACCGGGGAGCTGTTTTTT. Protein: CASSPRLAGTGELFF.

This clonotype has a count of ten or more. The chain recombines TRBV9 with TRBJ2-3; D gene ambiguous. The CDR3 has 16 residues. Deletions cut 0 bases from V and 1 base from J, with 12 bases between. Per germline, CDR1 SGDLS and CDR2 YYNGEE. CDR3 sequence reads: CASSVGSGGGTDTQYF. CDR3 bases: TGTGCCAGCAGCGTAGGTTCGGGCGGCGGCACAGATACGCAGTATTTT.

The sample holds many counts of this clonotype. The CDR3 nucleotides read TGCAGTGCTAGAGAAATCGGGGGCAGGAGCTCCTACGAGCAGTACTTC. This sequence encodes CSAREIGGRSSYEQYF. V gene TRBV20-1 combines with J gene TRBJ2-7, with D tentatively TRBD1 or TRBD2 (6 bases each). In germline, CDR1 is DFQATT, CDR2 SNEGSKA (reference sequence). V shed 0 bases and J shed 0 bases, with 15 bases lying between them. The CDR3 spans 16 residues.

This clonotype showed up many times. V usage is TRBV6-2 or TRBV6-3 and J usage is TRBJ2-1, with D maybe TRBD2 (6 bases). CDR1 is MNHEY and CDR2 is SVGEGT in the germline V gene. The CDR3 contains 15 residues. V was trimmed by 2 bases and J by 7 bases, leaving 15 bases between them. The chain's CDR3 is CASSYPSQRENEQFF. CDR3 bases: TGTGCCAGCAGTTACCCGAGCCAACGGGAGAATGAGCAGTTCTTC.

This clonotype occurred many times. V gene TRBV25-1 combines with J gene TRBJ2-3, with 9 bases identical to TRBD2. V shed 1 base, J shed 0 bases, and the junction held 8 bases outside the gene matches. CDR3 length equals 18 residues. Germline V lookup: CDR1 MGHDK, CDR2 SYGVNS. The CDR3 loop is CASSEWSSGGPSTDTQYF. DNA for the CDR3: TGTGCCAGCAGTGAATGGAGTAGCGGGGGACCTAGCACAGATACGCAGTATTTT.

This clonotype has at least ten counts. The rearrangement uses TRBV12-3 or TRBV12-4 and TRBJ2-3, with D perhaps TRBD1 (6 bases). Trimming took 5 bases from V and 2 from J, leaving 14 bases between them. This CDR3 contains 15 residues. As DNA, the CDR3 is TGTGCCAGCAGTCCCCGGGACACCTTCACAGATACGCAGTATTTT. This encodes CASSPRDTFTDTQYF.

This clonotype was seen repeatedly, ten times or more. This chain joins TRBV12-3 or TRBV12-4 and TRBJ2-1; TRBD2 might be the D (5 bases). This CDR3 region has 13 residues. The ends were cut back, 4 bases at V and 5 bases at J, with 9 bases in the middle. The chain's CDR3 is CASSWRPDNEQFF. The DNA for the CDR3 is TGTGCCAGCAGTTGGAGGCCGGACAATGAGCAGTTCTTC.

This clonotype was recorded at least ten times. The chain links TRBV25-1 to TRBJ1-2, with a weak D call TRBD1 (6 bases). Trimming removed 1 base from V and 7 bases from J, with 16 bases in between. CDR3 size: 15 residues. Germline V gene data show CDR1 as MGHDK and CDR2 as SYGVNS. The CDR3: CASSEFSGGAGGYTF. CDR3 DNA: TGTGCCAGCAGTGAATTCTCCGGGGGCGCGGGTGGCTACACCTTC.

This clonotype was recorded at least ten times. The chain is built from TRBV5-1 and TRBJ1-4, with 7 nucleotides matching TRBD1. V lost 7 bases and J lost 3; bases outside the gene matches: 12. CDR3 length equals 16 residues. Germline loops: CDR1 SGHRS, CDR2 YFSETQ. CDR3 nucleotides: TGCGCCAGCTCCCTAGGTCGACAGGGACCTAATGAAAAACTGTTTTTT. This codes for CASSLGRQGPNEKLFF.

At least ten counts were recorded for this clonotype. J is TRBJ1-5 and V is TRBV20-1, with 7 bases aligning to TRBD1. The CDR3 extends over 15 amino acids. Trimming removed 5 bases from V and 2 bases from J; junction bases left unmatched: 9. Germline values: CDR1 DFQATT, CDR2 SNEGSKA (reference sequence). CDR3 nucleotide sequence: TGCAGTGCTCGGTCGACAGGGAGCGGCAATCAGCCCCAGCATTTT. Protein sequence: CSARSTGSGNQPQHF.

This clonotype was seen repeatedly, ten times or more. This chain uses TRBV7-2 with TRBJ1-1, with D hard to call. The V and J ends lost 2 bases and 1 base respectively, with 11 bases between them. The CDR3 totals 15 residues. Per germline, CDR1 SGHTA and CDR2 FQGNSA. DNA of the CDR3: TGTGCCAGCAGCTTAATGGGGAGAGGGAACACTGAAGCTTTCTTT. Its protein product is CASSLMGRGNTEAFF.

V is TRBV12-5 and J is TRBJ2-1, with 14 bases matching TRBD2. This CDR3 has 21 residues. J lost 0 bases, V lost 5 bases, and 15 bases had no gene match. The germline gives CDR1 LGHNT, CDR2 FRNRAP. Written as DNA, the CDR3 is TGTGCTAGTGGTAAAACAACCGGGACTAGCGGGGGTCTGAGCTCCTACAATGAGCAGTTCTTC. Translation gives CASGKTTGTSGGLSSYNEQFF.

This clonotype has at least ten counts. The chain couples TRBV5-1 to TRBJ2-7; the D gene is possibly TRBD2 (6 bases). Germline assignment: CDR1 SGHRS and CDR2 YFSETQ. Trimming stripped 1 base from V and 2 bases from J, with 10 bases between. The CDR3 runs 14 residues. This chain's CDR3 is CASSLYPGAYEQYF. CDR3 DNA sequence: TGCGCCAGCAGCTTGTACCCGGGGGCCTACGAGCAGTACTTC.

The sample holds many counts of this clonotype. The chain recombines TRBV20-1 with TRBJ1-1, with D perhaps TRBD1 (6 bases). Germline lookup yields CDR1 DFQATT and CDR2 SNEGSKA (reference sequence). CDR3 length equals 17 residues. The V gene lost 4 bases and the J gene lost 6 bases, with 27 bases spanning the gap. The CDR3 DNA reads TGCAGTGCTATTTACCCTCCCGGGAGGACAGTAACTTCTGAAGCTTTCTTT. This translates into CSAIYPPGRTVTSEAFF.

This clonotype was detected a few times. The genes are TRBV25-1 and TRBJ2-2, with TRBD2 matching 11 bases. The CDR3 spans 19 residues. Germline CDR1 reads MGHDK; CDR2 reads SYGVNS. The V and J ends lost 1 base and 1 base, in that order; junction bases with no gene match: 8. CDR3: CASSEFAATSGKNTGELFF. In DNA form, the CDR3 reads TGTGCCAGCAGTGAATTCGCTGCGACTAGCGGGAAGAACACCGGGGAGCTGTTTTTT.

This clonotype has a count of ten or more. This chain connects TRBV20-1 to TRBJ1-5; D gene unclear. The CDR3 sequence is 14 residues long. V was trimmed by 5 bases and J by 2 bases, leaving 13 bases between them. Germline CDR1 DFQATT, CDR2 SNEGSKA (reference sequence). Here the CDR3 DNA reads TGCAGTGCTCCGCCCCGGTCGGGCAATCAGCCCCAGCATTTT. Amino acids: CSAPPRSGNQPQHF.

The sample holds many counts of this clonotype. The V and J genes are TRBV29-1 and TRBJ2-7; 8 positions agree with TRBD1. CDR1 and CDR2 from the germline V gene are SQVTM and ANQGSEA. The ends lost 6 bases at V and 7 bases at J; junction bases unmatched: 11. CDR3 length equals 13 residues. The CDR3: CSVVWTGQFEQYF. CDR3 nucleotide sequence: TGCAGCGTAGTATGGACAGGGCAATTTGAGCAGTACTTC.

Many counts were recorded for this clonotype. V usage is TRBV5-1 and J usage is TRBJ2-7; 9 bases are a match to TRBD1. V lost 4 bases and J lost 3; bases outside the gene matches: 8. There are 15 residues in the CDR3. Germline assignment: CDR1 SGHRS and CDR2 YFSETQ. CDR3 coding DNA: TGCGCCAGCAGCCCCAGTGGGACAGGGATCTACGAGCAGTACTTC. Its protein product is CASSPSGTGIYEQYF. The full variable domain, completed using reference TRBV5-1 and TRBJ2-7, is KAGVTQTPRYLIKTRGQQVTLSCSPISGHRSVSWYQQTPGQGLQFLFEYFSETQRNKGNFPGRFSGRQFSNSRSEMNVSTLELGDSALYLCASSPSGTGIYEQYFGPGTRLTVT.

The sample holds many counts of this clonotype. The chain links TRBV20-1 to TRBJ2-7; 7 bases align to TRBD2. V gave up 6 bases and J gave up 2 bases; unmatched junction bases: 7. This CDR3 is 13 amino acids long. CDR1 DFQATT and CDR2 SNEGSKA come from the germline V gene (reference sequence). This CDR3 is CSASGLTTYEQYF. In DNA, the CDR3 is TGCAGTGCGTCGGGACTAACAACCTACGAGCAGTACTTC.

This sequence joins TRBV5-1 and TRBJ2-1, with 10 nucleotides matching TRBD2. Looked up from germline, CDR1 is SGHRS and CDR2 is YFSETQ. V lost 4 bases, J lost 5 bases, and 9 bases stayed unmatched. This CDR3 has 16 amino acids. CDR3 loop: CASSPMSGGANNEQFF. CDR3 nucleotide sequence: TGCGCCAGCAGCCCCATGAGCGGGGGGGCCAACAATGAGCAGTTCTTC.

This clonotype has a count of ten or more. The gene calls are TRBV5-1 and TRBJ2-2, with a possible D match to TRBD2 (7 bases). This CDR3 is 14 amino acids long. Per germline, CDR1 SGHRS and CDR2 YFSETQ. Trimming removed 9 bases at V and 6 bases at J, with 18 bases between. CDR3: CANPWGGHAGELFF. DNA for the CDR3: TGCGCCAACCCTTGGGGGGGCCATGCCGGGGAGCTGTTTTTT.

This clonotype has ten or more counts. The CDR3 here is CASSLGNELTEAFF. The CDR3 DNA follows: TGTGCCAGCAGCTTAGGAAATGAGTTAACTGAAGCTTTCTTT. The rearrangement uses TRBV7-9 and TRBJ1-1; no clear D. The germline V gene has CDR1 SEHNR and CDR2 FQNEAQ (reference sequence). V was trimmed by 1 base and J by 5 bases, leaving 11 bases between them. CDR3 length: 14 amino acids.

This clonotype was seen ten or more times. V and J are TRBV12-3 or TRBV12-4 and TRBJ1-1; tentatively, D is TRBD1 (6 bases). Trimming cost V 7 bases and J 1 base, with 13 bases left between them. The CDR3 length is 14 residues. CDR3 protein: CASTPGHQNTEAFF. Written as DNA, the CDR3 is TGTGCCAGCACCCCGGGACACCAGAACACTGAAGCTTTCTTT.

This clonotype occurred many times. The chain couples TRBV20-1 to TRBJ2-7, with TRBD2 matching over 9 bases. CDR3 length: 13 amino acids. In germline, CDR1 is DFQATT, CDR2 SNEGSKA (reference sequence). V lost 6 bases, J lost 4 bases, and 7 bases stayed unmatched. CDR3 residues: CSAPPTSGYEQYF. The CDR3 DNA reads as TGCAGTGCCCCACCGACTAGCGGATACGAGCAGTACTTC.

The chain recombines TRBV7-9 with TRBJ2-1, with TRBD1 matching over 10 bases. Trimming took 8 bases from V and 2 from J; bases not matched to a gene: 6. The CDR3 totals 15 residues. Germline V gene lookup returns CDR1 SEHNR and CDR2 FQNEAQ (reference sequence). In DNA, the CDR3 is TGTGCCAGCCGCCTTGGGACAGGGGCCTACAATGAGCAGTTCTTC. This codes for CASRLGTGAYNEQFF.

This clonotype showed up just a few times. The junction shows a germline mismatch at one end, possibly a read error. This chain connects TRBV7-8 to TRBJ2-3; 7 bases map to TRBD1. Germline V gene sequence: CDR1 SGHVS, CDR2 FQNEAQ. The CDR3 loop spans 13 amino acids. CDR3 bases: TGTGCCAGCACCTTAGGGGGCTCAGATACGCAGTATTTT. Translated: CASTLGGSDTQYF. Together with reference TRBV7-8 and TRBJ2-3, the CDR3 gives the full variable domain: GAGVSQSPRYKVAKRGQDVALRCDPISGHVSLFWYQQALGQGPEFLTYFQNEAQLDKSGLPSDRFFAERPEGSVSTLKIQRTQQEDSAVYLCASTLGGSDTQYFGPGTRLTVL.